A single sample gave rise to the 3 T cell receptor beta chains below, sequenced in a study of T-cell reconstitution after alpha-beta-depleted transplantation in children (dated by TCRdb to the mid-2010s). The sample's treatment or condition label, in plain terms: allogeneic hematopoietic cell transplantation with graft depleted of TCRalphabeta T cells and CD19 B cells. Receptor amplification or capture employed PCR. The instrument given in TCRdb is Illumina HiSeq 2500. Molecular barcoding was employed in the preparation of TCR libraries, with unique molecular identifiers being used to normalize TCRbeta repertoire quantification. Clones were called with MiXCR by TCRdb after fastp trimmed the public reads at Q25, and only in-frame beta chains were retained. Each CDR3 protein gets just one entry, which takes the most common genes and DNA from the rows behind it. The table for this sample lists about 830,000 distinct CDR3 sequences; under 20% of them were counted only once. Approximately 5% of the sample belongs to the ten largest clones.

The source material was PBMCs, mostly from graft donor cells, sampled 360 days after TCRalphabeta/CD19-depleted stem cell transplant. The source is a male patient younger than 18 who had a stem cell transplant for acute lymphoblastic leukemia, so the T cells may come from the graft donor.

V is TRBV15 and J is TRBJ2-1; the match to TRBD2 covers 12 bases. The length of the CDR3 is 15 residues. CDR1 is LNHNV and CDR2 is YYDKDF in the germline V gene (reference sequence). V lost 3 bases to trimming and J lost 6 bases; unmatched junction nucleotides: 3. In nucleotides, the CDR3 is TGTGCCACCAGCAGCGGACTAGCGGGACCCAATGAGCAGTTCTTC. Translating it yields CATSSGLAGPNEQFF.

This sequence joins TRBV4-1 and TRBJ2-7; possibly TRBD2 for D (5 bases). The V end was cut by 1 base, the J end by 4 bases, with 11 bases between. This CDR3 contains 14 residues. Germline CDR1 reads MGHRA; CDR2 reads YSYEKL. CDR3 loop: CASSQGDGNYEQYF. For the CDR3, the DNA is TGCGCCAGCAGCCAAGGCGACGGGAATTACGAGCAGTACTTC.

The chain carries TRBV20-1 and TRBJ2-6; a weak D match, TRBD1 (6 bases). The CDR3 consists of 20 residues. The V end was cut by 1 base, the J end by 0 bases, with 22 bases between. CDR1 and CDR2 from the germline V gene are DFQATT and SNEGSKA (reference sequence). The CDR3 spells CSARVATGTYPFSGANVLTF. The CDR3 DNA sequence: TGCAGTGCTAGAGTGGCTACCGGGACATACCCTTTCTCTGGGGCCAACGTCCTGACTTTC.